This T cell receptor (beta chain) is from a study of monozygotic twins with inflammatory bowel disease. Per donor there was one draw, yielding a blood sample of roughly 2.6 ml. Germline CDR1 reads SGHAT; CDR2 reads FQNNGV. The CDR3 consists of 12 residues. TCRdb reanalyzed the 5' RACE reads and collapses them to one entry per CDR3 protein, without DNA. The sample includes fewer than 550,000 distinct CDR3 sequences. The receptor was derived from a human donor with ulcerative colitis or Crohn's disease, or a healthy co-twin of an affected twin (not recorded which). The sequencing input was blood. V usage is TRBV11-2 and J usage is TRBJ1-2; TCRdb proposes TRBD1, but this gene call is untestable without DNA. The CDR3: CASSLVTGDGTF.